This T cell receptor (beta chain) was identified in a study of CD8 T cells in ankylosing spondylitis (dated 2017 in TCRdb). Study-wide context: The study profiled T cell receptor beta repertoires in healthy donors and ankylosing spondylitis patients to find disease-linked TCR variants. In total, the full study cohort was made up of nearly 110 healthy donors and 25 to 30 ankylosing spondylitis patients. Peripheral blood was sampled, and synovial fluid was additionally collected from ankylosing spondylitis patients.

Synovial fluid samples were paired with blood samples taken from the same ankylosing spondylitis patients. CDR1 SGHDN and CDR2 FVKESK were looked up in the germline V gene. Reading from cysteine to phenylalanine, the CDR3 counts 14 amino acids. Only the CDR3 part of the read is kept: 42 bases, read in frame from the first base. V lost 4 bases and J lost 12 bases, and the count of bases not matched to a germline gene is 12. Results and caveats for the whole study, not just this receptor: Some motif variants had previously been reported in the synovial fluid and blood of reactive arthritis patients, which suggests shared mechanisms of disease initiation. A TCR beta motif of several highly homologous amino acid variants appeared characteristic of blood from ankylosing spondylitis patients. The disease-linked clones were reported to be significantly enriched in matched synovial fluid samples from ankylosing spondylitis patients. In peripheral blood, the disease-linked clones were found at relatively low frequencies and had a CD8+ phenotype.

Sequencing was performed on an Illumina HiSeq 2500. Quantitative 5'-RACE with molecular barcodes was used to prepare TCR beta libraries. Under the source paper's analysis protocol: A new computational method based on a probabilistic model of VDJ rearrangement was used to identify disease-linked TCR variants. TCRdb reran the public reads through fastp at Q25 and MiXCR, keeping productive beta chains. Rows with one shared CDR3 protein collapse into an entry with the most common genes and DNA. TCRdb, not the original authors, processed these V and J calls. The sample profile shows 150,000 or so distinct CDR3 sequences; around 32% of them were found once. The biggest ten clones account for 6% of the sample. To note about this clonotype: Its antigen specificity is not known. Base quality data are lacking; no much larger clone is found one base away.

This TCR was recovered from a male donor with ankylosing spondylitis. Sequences were obtained from synovial fluid, either unsorted or a sorted T cell fraction (not recorded which). The sequence is built from TRBV14 and TRBJ2-7; the junction holds 10 bases that match TRBD2. This receptor carries the CDR3 CASSRTHLAGEWYF. The nucleotide sequence reads as follows: TGTGCCAGCAGCCGCACACACCTAGCGGGGGAGTGGTACTTC. Here the CDR3 is joined to the reference TRBV14 and TRBJ2-7 genes, and the full variable domain is: EAGVTQFPSHSVIEKGQTVTLRCDPISGHDNLYWYRRVMGKEIKFLLHFVKESKQDESGMPNNRFLAERTGGTYSTLKVQPAELEDSGVYFCASSRTHLAGEWYFGPGTRLTVT.